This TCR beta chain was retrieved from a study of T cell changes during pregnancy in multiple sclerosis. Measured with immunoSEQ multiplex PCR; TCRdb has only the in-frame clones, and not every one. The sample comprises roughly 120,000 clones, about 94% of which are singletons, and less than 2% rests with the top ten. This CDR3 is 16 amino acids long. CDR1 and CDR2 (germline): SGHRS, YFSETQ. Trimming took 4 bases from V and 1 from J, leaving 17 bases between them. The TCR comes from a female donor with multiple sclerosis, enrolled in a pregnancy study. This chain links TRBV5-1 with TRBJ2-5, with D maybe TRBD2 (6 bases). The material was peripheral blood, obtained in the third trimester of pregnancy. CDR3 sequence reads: CASSLGRRGVQETQYF. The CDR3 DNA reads TGCGCCAGCAGCCTGGGACGGCGGGGAGTCCAAGAGACCCAGTACTTC. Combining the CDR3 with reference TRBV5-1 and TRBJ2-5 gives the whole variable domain KAGVTQTPRYLIKTRGQQVTLSCSPISGHRSVSWYQQTPGQGLQFLFEYFSETQRNKGNFPGRFSGRQFSNSRSEMNVSTLELGDSALYLCASSLGRRGVQETQYFGPGTRLLVL.